The present entry profiles one TCR beta chain with its context. Its antigen remains unknown. The entry originates in a study of cytomegalovirus exposure and HLA in healthy donors. Whole-study results and caveats: Investigators reported 150 to 200 TCR beta chains as tied to cytomegalovirus. In a later analysis, CMV-associated beta chains were mostly HLA-associated, it appeared. In an earlier analysis, most TCR beta V segments were productive about 87% or about 30% of the time. Sequencing likely produced, as an artifact, a cluster of highly shared sequence variants.

CDR1 is SGHRS and CDR2 is YFSETQ in the germline V gene. This CDR3 is built from 14 residues. Trimming removed 1 base from V and 3 bases from J; junction bases left unmatched: 2. PCR involved 60 Vbeta and 13 Jbeta primers. Libraries were prepared by immunoSEQ multiplex PCR; TCRdb keeps only in-frame clonotypes and omits some of them. The sample data list 100,000 to 150,000 clones. The rearrangement links TRBV5-1 to TRBJ2-5; 8 bases fit TRBD2. The source of this sequence is a young man in good health and CMV-seronegative. The source material was PBMCs. In nucleotides, the CDR3 is TGCGCCAGCAGCTTGCTTAGCGGGGAAGAGACCCAGTACTTC. Amino acid sequence: CASSLLSGEETQYF.